The present entry profiles one TCR beta chain with its context. Its antigen is undetermined. The source of the sample is a study of breast tumors, draining lymph nodes, adjacent tissues. Whole-study findings and limits: Most tumor T cells seemingly derive from lymph node, then expand in tumor. Tumor TCR diversity was below lymph nodes but above nontumor tissue. Tumor and nontumor repertoires were significantly more similar in luminal-like than in basal-like breast cancer. Data only fit, rather than demonstrated, lymph node origin of most tumor T cells.

Unmatched junction bases numbered 4, after V lost 5 bases and J lost 9 bases. The CDR3 loop spans 13 amino acids. Germline lookup yields CDR1 DFQATT and CDR2 SNEGSKA (reference sequence). Samples came from axillary lymph nodes draining the breast cancer. One entry per CDR3 protein results from TCRdb running MiXCR on the multiplex PCR reads. The sample carries around 250,000 distinct CDR3 sequences, around 34% recorded once. This chain uses TRBV20-1 with TRBJ2-5; TRBD2 matches at 15 bases. This sequence was found in a female donor with breast cancer. Some clones in this sample may be carry-over from other donors' samples. Specimen: axillary lymph node tissue. The DNA for the CDR3 is TGCAGTGCTCGGACTAGCGGGGGGGCTTCCCAGTACTTC. It translates to CSARTSGGASQYF.